The next 20 T cell receptor beta chains were all read from a single sample in a study of shared clonotypes between healthy human individuals. Libraries were prepared by immunoSEQ multiplex PCR; TCRdb keeps only in-frame clonotypes and omits some of them. This table holds about 1.5 million clones, 98% found once. The sequenced sample consisted of naive CD4+ T cells sorted from blood. Specified subset: CD45RA+ positively selected. The receptor source for this set is a man aged 25-40 years in good health.

The CDR3 DNA reads TGTGCCAGCAGCCGGACAGGCCTGGTCGGGGAGCTGTTTTTT. Translating gives CASSRTGLVGELFF. This chain links TRBV5-4 with TRBJ2-2, with 7 bases that match TRBD1. V lost 4 bases, J lost 7 bases, and 7 bases stayed unmatched. This CDR3 spans 14 amino acids. Per germline, CDR1 SGHNT and CDR2 YYREEE (reference sequence).

In nucleotides, the CDR3 is TGTGCCACCAGCAGACGTACAGCTGTAGAGACCCAGTACTTC. Protein product: CATSRRTAVETQYF. The rearrangement links TRBV15 to TRBJ2-5; D remains unclear. Germline CDR1 LNHNV, CDR2 YYDKDF (reference sequence). CDR3 size: 14 residues. Trimming shortened V by 2 bases and J by 4 bases, and 11 bases separated the two germline ends.

In regard to this clone: The same CDR3 arises from other DNA sequences in this sample as well. V usage is TRBV28 and J usage is TRBJ2-7; a possible D gene is TRBD2 (6 bases). Germline V gives CDR1 MDHEN, CDR2 SYDVKM. This CDR3 spans 15 amino acids. The V end was cut by 2 bases, the J end by 1 base, with 12 bases between. The CDR3 DNA reads TGTGCCAGCAGTTTAGCGGGGTTGGGTTCCTACGAGCAGTACTTC. It is translated as CASSLAGLGSYEQYF.

The chain combines TRBV5-5 with TRBJ2-7; 9 nucleotides line up with TRBD2. CDR1 SGHKS and CDR2 YYEKEE come from the germline V gene (reference sequence). V shed 1 base and J 2 bases; nucleotides not matched to a gene: 7. The CDR3 runs 16 residues. The CDR3 region is CASSLTRLAVTYEQYF. DNA of the CDR3: TGTGCCAGCAGCTTGACCCGACTAGCGGTCACCTACGAGCAGTACTTC.

The chain couples TRBV7-2 to TRBJ2-3, with D perhaps TRBD1 or TRBD2 (5 bases each). Germline V lookup: CDR1 SGHTA, CDR2 FQGNSA. Trimming removed 5 bases at V and 6 bases at J, with 12 bases between. The CDR3 extends over 13 amino acids. As DNA, the CDR3 is TGTGCCAGCAGCCCCCGAGGGGATGATACGCAGTATTTT. This gives the protein CASSPRGDDTQYF.

The chain is built from TRBV5-4 and TRBJ2-3; D is ambiguous. The germline V and J ends were trimmed by 4 bases and 0 bases, with 6 bases remaining between them. Germline V gene sequence: CDR1 SGHNT, CDR2 YYREEE (reference sequence). This CDR3 comprises 13 residues. The CDR3 sequence: CASSETSTDTQYF. The CDR3, as DNA: TGTGCCAGCAGCGAGACTAGCACAGATACGCAGTATTTT.

The V call is TRBV19, the J call TRBJ2-6; D gene uncertain. The V gene lost 9 bases and the J gene lost 0 bases, with 9 bases spanning the gap. The CDR3 sequence is 14 residues long. The germline CDR1 and CDR2 sequences are LNHDA and SQIVND (reference sequence). CDR3 nucleotides: TGTGCCAGCCAAGGGATCTCTGGGGCCAACGTCCTGACTTTC. Amino acid sequence: CASQGISGANVLTF. Combining the CDR3 with reference TRBV19 and TRBJ2-6 gives the whole variable domain DGGITQSPKYLFRKEGQNVTLSCEQNLNHDAMYWYRQDPGQGLRLIYYSQIVNDFQKGDIAEGYSVSREKKESFPLTVTSAQKNPTAFYLCASQGISGANVLTFGAGSRLTVL.

The CDR3 DNA reads TGTGCCAGCAGTTTAATTCGGACGCAGAGCTCCTACGAGCAGTACTTC. Amino acid sequence: CASSLIRTQSSYEQYF. The chain is built from TRBV27 and TRBJ2-7, with unresolved D. The V and J ends lost 2 bases and 0 bases respectively, with 14 bases between them. This CDR3 is built from 16 residues. Germline lookup yields CDR1 MNHEY and CDR2 SMNVEV (reference sequence).

The V gene is TRBV7-2, the J gene TRBJ2-7; D could derive from TRBD1 or TRBD2 (5 bases each). The CDR3 has 15 residues. Germline V gene data show CDR1 as SGHTA and CDR2 as FQGNSA. With 7 bases removed from V and 3 bases from J, the gap between germline ends came to 19 bases. The CDR3 reads CASTPRVGEYYEQYF. The CDR3 nucleotides are TGTGCCAGCACCCCGAGGGTGGGGGAGTACTACGAGCAGTACTTC. The full variable domain, completed using reference TRBV7-2 and TRBJ2-7, is GAGVSQSPSNKVTEKGKDVELRCDPISGHTALYWYRQSLGQGLEFLIYFQGNSAPDKSGLPSDRFSAERTGGSVSTLTIQRTQQEDSAVYLCASTPRVGEYYEQYFGPGTRLTVT.

The chain uses TRBV29-1 and TRBJ2-3; 9 bases line up with TRBD2. The CDR3 sequence is 15 residues long. Germline-derived CDR1 and CDR2 are SQVTM and ANQGSEA. The junction had 10 bases not matched to a gene; V was cut back by 5 bases and J by 4 bases. CDR3 nucleotide sequence: TGCAGCGTTCGTGGTGTAGCGGGAGCTCCAGATACGCAGTATTTT. It encodes CSVRGVAGAPDTQYF.

The V call is TRBV27, the J call TRBJ1-3, with a possible D match to TRBD1 (5 bases). The CDR3 runs 15 residues. The V gene lost 3 bases and the J gene lost 2 bases, with 11 bases spanning the gap. In germline, CDR1 is MNHEY, CDR2 SMNVEV (reference sequence). The CDR3 region has the DNA TGTGCCAGCAGTTTCACCCGGGACCCTGGAAACACCATATATTTT. Protein: CASSFTRDPGNTIYF.

In its sample, this clone was seen once. The J gene is TRBJ2-7, the V gene TRBV19; D uncertain. Deletions cut 7 bases from V and 0 bases from J, with 10 bases between. The germline CDR1 and CDR2 sequences are LNHDA and SQIVND (reference sequence). The CDR3 totals 13 residues. CDR3 sequence: CASTPPASYEQYF. The CDR3 DNA reads as TGTGCCAGTACCCCGCCAGCCTCCTACGAGCAGTACTTC.

V is TRBV6-1 and J is TRBJ1-5; TRBD1 aligns across 8 bases. This CDR3 is built from 15 residues. CDR1 is MNHNS, CDR2 SASEGT, per germline. With V trimmed by 2 bases and J by 6 bases, 6 bases remained unmatched. CDR3 protein: CASSEFGTGSQPQHF. In nucleotides, the CDR3 is TGTGCCAGCAGTGAATTTGGGACAGGAAGTCAGCCCCAGCATTTT.

The gene calls are TRBV28 and TRBJ1-4; no definite D call. Trimming removed 8 bases from V and 1 base from J, with 2 bases in between. This CDR3 contains 11 residues. Germline CDR1 reads MDHEN; CDR2 reads SYDVKM. The CDR3 DNA follows: TGTGCCAGCTTAACTAATGAAAAACTGTTTTTT. This sequence encodes CASLTNEKLFF.

The rearrangement joins TRBV4-1 to TRBJ2-2; no reliable D call. The CDR3 covers 18 residues. The germline V and J ends were trimmed by 0 bases and 1 base, with 15 bases remaining between them. Germline CDR1 is MGHRA and CDR2 is YSYEKL. For the CDR3, the DNA is TGCGCCAGCAGCCAAGACTATGCACCACGGTGGAACACCGGGGAGCTGTTTTTT. Amino acid sequence: CASSQDYAPRWNTGELFF.

The rearrangement links TRBV9 to TRBJ2-7; the D is unclear. V gave up 0 bases and J gave up 4 bases, with 11 bases separating them. Looked up from germline, CDR1 is SGDLS and CDR2 is YYNGEE. The CDR3 totals 14 residues. In DNA, the CDR3 is TGTGCCAGCAGCGTAGCGGACCCAGCATACGAGCAGTACTTC. Its protein product is CASSVADPAYEQYF.

This chain joins TRBV2 and TRBJ2-5; 10 bases match TRBD2. The germline gives CDR1 SNHLY, CDR2 FYNNEI. The CDR3 sequence is 14 residues long. J gave up 5 bases and V 4 bases, and 4 bases lay outside the gene matches. The CDR3 region has the DNA TGTGCCAGCAGTGTAGCGGGAGGTTTCGAGACCCAGTACTTC. Translated, it gives CASSVAGGFETQYF.

Worth noting for this clone: Other DNA sequences in the sample encode the same CDR3. Here the CDR3 reads CASSSRNTGELFF. The CDR3 coding sequence is TGTGCCAGCAGCTCCCGGAACACCGGGGAGCTGTTTTTT. The rearrangement joins TRBV7-2 to TRBJ2-2; D unresolved. Trimming pared 4 bases from V and 1 base from J, leaving 4 bases between. The CDR3 has 13 amino acids. CDR1 is SGHTA, CDR2 FQGNSA, per germline.

The rearrangement joins TRBV28 to TRBJ1-5; D might be TRBD1 (5 bases). Per germline, CDR1 MDHEN and CDR2 SYDVKM. CDR3 size: 19 residues. Deletions cut 3 bases from V and 1 base from J, with 22 bases between. The CDR3 nucleotides are TGTGCCAGCAGTTTGGGGAGACCCCTGGGGAAGGGGAGCAATCAGCCCCAGCATTTT. Its protein is CASSLGRPLGKGSNQPQHF.

This clone was seen a single time. The chain has TRBV7-9 and TRBJ1-2; 7 bases are shared with TRBD1. Per germline, CDR1 SEHNR and CDR2 FQNEAQ (reference sequence). This CDR3 region has 14 residues. The V gene end was trimmed by 5 bases and the J gene end by 4 bases; junction bases not matched to a gene: 7. Written as DNA, the CDR3 is TGTGCCAGCAGCAACGACAGGGCTTCCTATGGCTACACCTTC. Protein: CASSNDRASYGYTF.